Each of the 8 T cell receptor beta chains below was sequenced from the same sample in a study of T-cell reconstitution after alpha-beta-depleted transplantation in children. Unique molecular identifiers were used to barcode this TCRbeta library. Each CDR3 protein gets one entry after TCRdb re-called the PCR reads with MiXCR. The sample includes approximately 510,000 distinct CDR3 sequences, about 16% seen only once; the top ten take about 3.1%. The starting material was PBMCs from the stem cell graft donor, obtained from the stem cell graft. The receptor set was obtained from a human donor who donated a stem cell graft to a child with acute lymphoblastic leukemia.

The V gene is TRBV7-8, the J gene TRBJ2-7, with 9 bases identical to TRBD2. CDR1 and CDR2 (germline): SGHVS, FQNEAQ. V lost 1 base, J lost 3 bases, and 4 bases stayed unmatched. The CDR3 runs to 15 residues. CDR3 coding DNA: TGTGCCAGCAGCTTAGATCTAGCGGGATACTACGAGCAGTACTTC. It encodes CASSLDLAGYYEQYF. The whole variable domain, remainder taken from reference TRBV7-8 and TRBJ2-7, is GAGVSQSPRYKVAKRGQDVALRCDPISGHVSLFWYQQALGQGPEFLTYFQNEAQLDKSGLPSDRFFAERPEGSVSTLKIQRTQQEDSAVYLCASSLDLAGYYEQYFGPGTRLTVT.

This clonotype appeared once. The chain recombines TRBV12-3 or TRBV12-4 with TRBJ2-4, with 9 bases matching TRBD1. This CDR3 contains 21 residues. V was clipped by 0 bases and J by 2 bases; unmatched bases: 17. The chain's CDR3 is CASSLATRGLDRGESKNIQYF. The CDR3 bases are TGTGCCAGCAGTTTAGCTACCAGGGGATTGGACAGGGGAGAATCCAAAAACATTCAGTACTTC.

This clonotype was seen more than once but under ten times. The V gene is TRBV6-2 or TRBV6-3, the J gene TRBJ1-5; possibly TRBD1 for D (5 bases). This CDR3 comprises 14 residues. V lost 8 bases and J 6 bases, leaving 17 bases between the germline ends. Germline CDR1 MNHEY, CDR2 SVGEGT. In DNA form, the CDR3 reads TGTGCCAGCGATTATCAGGGTATGCGTCAGCCCCAGCATTTT. It specifies CASDYQGMRQPQHF.

This clonotype was counted at least ten times. J is TRBJ2-4 and V is TRBV5-1; 10 bases fit TRBD2. This CDR3 spans 17 amino acids. Germline lookup yields CDR1 SGHRS and CDR2 YFSETQ. With V trimmed by 2 bases and J by 1 base, 6 bases remained unmatched. The CDR3 sequence is CASSFGLAEGAKNIQYF. As DNA, the CDR3 is TGCGCCAGCAGCTTCGGACTAGCGGAGGGGGCCAAAAACATTCAGTACTTC. The variable domain in full, completed from reference TRBV5-1 and TRBJ2-4, reads KAGVTQTPRYLIKTRGQQVTLSCSPISGHRSVSWYQQTPGQGLQFLFEYFSETQRNKGNFPGRFSGRQFSNSRSEMNVSTLELGDSALYLCASSFGLAEGAKNIQYFGAGTRLSVL.

The chain couples TRBV2 to TRBJ2-7; either TRBD1 or TRBD2 may supply D (5 bases each). V was clipped by 3 bases and J by 5 bases, with 11 bases between them. Germline V lookup: CDR1 SNHLY, CDR2 FYNNEI. This CDR3 has 13 residues. Here the CDR3 DNA reads TGTGCCAGCAGTGATTCGTGGGGGAACGAGCAGTACTTC. Protein product: CASSDSWGNEQYF.

Only a few counts were recorded for this clonotype. This chain joins TRBV20-1 and TRBJ2-5; 13 bases are shared with TRBD2. Germline V gene lookup returns CDR1 DFQATT and CDR2 SNEGSKA (reference sequence). CDR3 length equals 15 residues. The ends lost 3 bases at V and 3 bases at J; junction bases unmatched: 4. CDR3 bases: TGCAGTGCTAGGGGACTAGCGGGGAAAGAAGAGACCCAGTACTTC. It encodes CSARGLAGKEETQYF.

This chain uses TRBV14 with TRBJ1-2; D gene uncertain. V was shortened by 1 base and J by 8 bases, with 14 bases between the two germline ends. This CDR3 has 14 residues. From germline, CDR1 is SGHDN and CDR2 FVKESK. The CDR3 protein is CASSQAPGLRGYTF. The CDR3 coding sequence is TGTGCCAGCAGCCAAGCCCCCGGATTGAGAGGCTACACCTTC.

This clonotype occurred a few times. This sequence joins TRBV27 and TRBJ1-5, with D maybe TRBD1 (6 bases). Germline V gene sequence: CDR1 MNHEY, CDR2 SMNVEV (reference sequence). The V end was cut by 6 bases, the J end by 6 bases, with 12 bases between. This CDR3 has 13 residues. The CDR3 reads CASSLTGFQPQHF. As DNA, the CDR3 is TGTGCCAGCAGCCTGACAGGCTTTCAGCCCCAGCATTTT.